This passage covers 27 T cell receptor beta chains from one sample sequenced in a study of early stage breast cancer tumors (dated by TCRdb to 2015 to 2018). The library was prepared using the immunoSEQ multiplex PCR assay. The source is immuneACCESS, and TCRdb retained only in-frame sequences with V and J called. Part of the clones is not carried over; for the studies checked, unresolved V genes explain less than half of this, and the remainder is unexplained. This sample has under 13,000 clones in its table, and 70% to 80% of those were observed once. More than 11% of the sample is taken by the ten largest. Sequenced: breast tumor tissue. The receptors stem from a person in their 70s with breast cancer.

The chain recombines TRBV11-3 with TRBJ2-3; perhaps TRBD2 as D (6 bases). Germline CDR1 is SGHNT and CDR2 is YENEEA. CDR3 size: 16 residues. Trimming left V 4 bases short and J 2 bases short, with 16 bases between. The CDR3 DNA reads as TGTGCCAGCAGCTATGGGACTTCCGAGTCCACAGATACGCAGTATTTT. This codes for CASSYGTSESTDTQYF.

The table lists this clone with a count of one. The CDR3 DNA reads TGTGCCAGTAGTATTCTGGCGGGGGAGCTAAATGAGCAGTTCTTC. Translation gives CASSILAGELNEQFF. The chain combines TRBV19 with TRBJ2-1; 7 positions agree with TRBD2. CDR3 length: 15 residues. Losses at the gene ends were 3 bases for V and 7 bases for J; bases not matched to a gene: 9. The germline gives CDR1 LNHDA, CDR2 SQIVND (reference sequence).

The V call is TRBV9, the J call TRBJ2-3; 9 nucleotides align to TRBD2. With V trimmed by 0 bases and J by 1 base, 3 bases remained unmatched. Germline V gene data show CDR1 as SGDLS and CDR2 as YYNGEE. CDR3 length equals 16 residues. CDR3 sequence reads: CASSVGLAGGTDTQYF. As DNA, the CDR3 is TGTGCCAGCAGCGTAGGGTTAGCGGGGGGCACAGATACGCAGTATTTT.

The chain joins TRBV2 to TRBJ2-1, with 11 bases identical to TRBD2. Germline trimming cut 4 bases from V and 13 bases from J; bases unmatched to any gene: 15. Germline-derived CDR1 and CDR2 are SNHLY and FYNNEI. This CDR3 region has 16 residues. The CDR3 loop reads CASSGQGGLAGGYQFF. DNA of the CDR3: TGTGCCAGCAGTGGACAGGGTGGGTTAGCGGGAGGGTATCAGTTCTTC.

V usage is TRBV11-2 and J usage is TRBJ2-1, with D tentatively TRBD2 (5 bases). Germline CDR1 SGHAT, CDR2 FQNNGV. V lost 1 base to trimming and J lost 7 bases, with 14 bases between them. The length of the CDR3 is 15 residues. The CDR3 loop is CASSLVWEKRNEQFF. DNA of the CDR3: TGTGCCAGCAGCTTAGTCTGGGAGAAGAGGAATGAGCAGTTCTTC.

This chain joins TRBV6-6 and TRBJ2-3; perhaps TRBD2 as D (6 bases). V shed 2 bases and J shed 9 bases, with 15 bases lying between them. Germline V gene sequence: CDR1 MNHNY, CDR2 SVGAGI (reference sequence). The CDR3 is 14 amino acids. CDR3 sequence (DNA): TGTGCCAGCAGTTACGCCCCCTCTAGCGAAACGCAGTATTTT. This codes for CASSYAPSSETQYF.

The chain carries TRBV7-2 and TRBJ1-1, with TRBD1 matching over 9 bases. The CDR3 consists of 14 residues. Trimming at V came to 0 bases and at J to 5 bases, leaving 1 base not matched to a gene. The germline CDR1 and CDR2 sequences are SGHTA and FQGNSA. CDR3 in DNA: TGTGCCAGCAGCTTAGCGGGACAGGGTACTGAAGCTTTCTTT. Translation: CASSLAGQGTEAFF.

The chain has TRBV28 and TRBJ2-5, with a tentative D call TRBD2 (6 bases). The CDR3 spans 15 residues. Germline values: CDR1 MDHEN, CDR2 SYDVKM. The V end was cut by 5 bases, the J end by 5 bases, with 18 bases between. The CDR3 here is CASSLGTRPGETQYF. The CDR3, as DNA: TGTGCCAGCAGTCTAGGGACTCGACCGGGGGAGACCCAGTACTTC.

The chain recombines TRBV7-6 with TRBJ1-1; D remains ambiguous. V was shortened by 4 bases and J by 2 bases, with 14 bases between the two germline ends. Per germline, CDR1 SGHVS and CDR2 FNYEAQ. The CDR3 loop spans 15 amino acids. CDR3 residues: CASSSREITNTEAFF. Here the CDR3 DNA reads TGTGCCAGCAGCTCGAGGGAGATAACCAACACTGAAGCTTTCTTT. Together with reference TRBV7-6 and TRBJ1-1, the CDR3 gives the full variable domain: GAGVSQSPRYKVTKRGQDVALRCDPISGHVSLYWYRQALGQGPEFLTYFNYEAQQDKSGLPNDRFSAERPEGSISTLTIQRTEQRDSAMYRCASSSREITNTEAFFGQGTRLTVV.

The V and J genes are TRBV4-1 and TRBJ1-1; TRBD1 is a possible D gene (6 bases). The V and J ends lost 4 bases and 1 base respectively, with 10 bases between them. The CDR3 contains 14 residues. The germline CDR1 and CDR2 sequences are MGHRA and YSYEKL. CDR3 protein: CASSLPRGNTEAFF. The CDR3 nucleotides read TGCGCCAGCAGCCTCCCCAGGGGGAACACTGAAGCTTTCTTT.

The CDR3 DNA reads as TGTGCCAGCTCACCAGTACAGGGTAGGAACGAGCAGTACTTC. It is translated as CASSPVQGRNEQYF. This rearrangement joins TRBV18 to TRBJ2-7, with D perhaps matching TRBD1 (6 bases). Germline CDR1 reads KGHSH; CDR2 reads LQKENI. The CDR3 has 14 amino acids. The V end lost 2 bases, the J end lost 5 bases, and 13 bases lay between the germline ends.

The CDR3 sequence: CASSLSRWQGNGYTF. As DNA, the CDR3 is TGTGCCAGCAGTTTATCTCGGTGGCAGGGAAATGGCTACACCTTC. J is TRBJ1-2 and V is TRBV27, with D tentatively TRBD1 (5 bases). Trimming left V 0 bases short and J 6 bases short, with 14 bases between. Germline CDR1 and CDR2: MNHEY and SMNVEV (reference sequence). This CDR3 comprises 15 residues.

This clone was counted once. This chain connects TRBV5-1 to TRBJ2-7, with D possibly being TRBD2 (6 bases). Trimming took off 0 bases at V and 3 bases at J, with 7 bases between the two ends. Germline CDR1 reads SGHRS; CDR2 reads YFSETQ. The CDR3 totals 13 residues. CDR3 nucleotides: TGCGCCAGCAGCTTGGGGACTAACTACGAGCAGTACTTC. This translates into CASSLGTNYEQYF.

The rearrangement uses TRBV7-3 and TRBJ2-2; D call uncertain. The CDR3 is 14 amino acids. The germline gives CDR1 SGHTA, CDR2 FQGTGA. V dropped 2 bases and J dropped 4 bases, with 8 bases sitting between them. CDR3 loop: CASSLGHLTGELFF. The CDR3 DNA sequence: TGTGCCAGCAGCTTAGGGCACCTCACCGGGGAGCTGTTTTTT.

J is TRBJ1-2 and V is TRBV4-3, with no clear D. Germline V gives CDR1 LGHNA, CDR2 YSLEER. The CDR3 extends over 14 amino acids. The V and J ends lost 0 bases and 4 bases respectively, with 9 bases between them. The CDR3 DNA follows: TGCGCCAGCAGCCAAGATTCCAGAGGCTATGGCTACACCTTC. Translating it yields CASSQDSRGYGYTF.

The chain has TRBV6-1 and TRBJ1-6; 8 nucleotides line up with TRBD1. This CDR3 is 15 amino acids long. CDR1 and CDR2 (germline): MNHNS, SASEGT. The ends lost 6 bases at V and 7 bases at J; junction bases unmatched: 8. The CDR3 region is CASRGGQGGNSPLHF. The CDR3 DNA reads as TGTGCCAGCAGGGGAGGACAGGGCGGCAATTCACCCCTCCACTTT.

The chain combines TRBV6-5 with TRBJ2-7, with D tentatively TRBD1 (6 bases). V was trimmed by 0 bases and J by 4 bases, leaving 7 bases between them. Germline CDR1 and CDR2: MNHEY and SVGAGI. The CDR3 is made up of 13 amino acids. DNA of the CDR3: TGTGCCAGCAGTTACTCGGACAGATACGAGCAGTACTTC. Amino acid sequence: CASSYSDRYEQYF.

This rearrangement joins TRBV29-1 to TRBJ2-7, with a weak D call TRBD1 (5 bases). The CDR3 contains 12 residues. Germline V gives CDR1 SQVTM, CDR2 ANQGSEA. Trimming shortened V by 7 bases and J by 3 bases, and 13 bases separated the two germline ends. In DNA form, the CDR3 reads TGCAGCGGGGGCCAGCGCGGCTACGAGCAGTACTTC. This codes for CSGGQRGYEQYF.

The CDR3 sequence: CASSYGSSLGYTF. The DNA for the CDR3 is TGTGCCAGCAGTTACGGGAGCTCGCTCGGCTACACCTTC. The gene calls are TRBV6-5 and TRBJ1-2; D not resolved. The germline CDR1 and CDR2 sequences are MNHEY and SVGAGI. This CDR3 region has 13 residues. V was clipped by 2 bases and J by 8 bases, with 12 bases between them.

This clone appeared a few times. The rearrangement joins TRBV2 to TRBJ1-2; no firm D call. The CDR3 covers 15 residues. CDR1 and CDR2 from the germline V gene are SNHLY and FYNNEI. V was trimmed by 3 bases and J by 5 bases, leaving 16 bases between them. The CDR3 sequence is CASSDWALDPYGYTF. CDR3 nucleotide sequence: TGTGCCAGCAGTGACTGGGCCTTAGATCCGTATGGCTACACCTTC.

This clone came up once. J is TRBJ2-3 and V is TRBV4-3; TRBD2 might be the D (7 bases). V lost 0 bases and J lost 5, with 15 bases in between. The CDR3 contains 16 residues. Germline V gene data show CDR1 as LGHNA and CDR2 as YSLEER. The chain's CDR3 is CASSQDGGAQIDTQYF. The DNA for the CDR3 is TGCGCCAGCAGCCAAGATGGGGGGGCGCAAATAGATACGCAGTATTTT.

In this sample, this clone turned up once. The gene calls are TRBV30 and TRBJ1-1; no reliable D call. Germline-derived CDR1 and CDR2 are GTSNPN and SVGIG (reference sequence). The CDR3 has 12 residues. Between the trimmed V and J ends, which lost 0 bases and 2 bases, there was a span of 4 bases. The CDR3 nucleotides are TGTGCCTGGAGTGTACATAACACTGAAGCTTTCTTT. As protein: CAWSVHNTEAFF.

The genes are TRBV5-6 and TRBJ1-2; D gene ambiguous. Deletions cut 3 bases from V and 1 base from J, with 19 bases between. Germline CDR1 and CDR2: SGHDT and YYEEEE. The CDR3 length is 17 residues. CDR3 in amino acids: CASSSSYRVASNYGYTF. The CDR3 DNA sequence: TGTGCCAGCAGCTCCTCCTACCGGGTAGCTAGTAACTATGGCTACACCTTC.

This clone was detected a few times. The chain employs TRBV7-2 and TRBJ1-1, with 7 bases identical to TRBD1. With 3 bases clipped from V and 4 bases from J, the junction kept 5 bases outside the gene matches. The germline V gene has CDR1 SGHTA and CDR2 FQGNSA. The CDR3 is made up of 14 amino acids. The CDR3 region has the DNA TGTGCCAGCAGCTTCCCATCAGGGGGCACTGAAGCTTTCTTT. Amino acids: CASSFPSGGTEAFF.

The chain is built from TRBV20-1 and TRBJ2-7; D gene ambiguous. Germline V gene lookup returns CDR1 DFQATT and CDR2 SNEGSKA (reference sequence). This CDR3 has 11 residues. Trimming stripped 5 bases from V and 4 bases from J, with 9 bases between. The CDR3 region has the DNA TGCAGTGCTTCCCTCGTTTACGAGCAGTACTTC. Encoded protein: CSASLVYEQYF.

The table lists this clone with a few counts. The chain links TRBV5-5 to TRBJ1-2, with 10 bases identical to TRBD1. The V and J ends lost 4 bases and 6 bases, in that order; junction bases with no gene match: 3. The CDR3 is 13 residues long. Looked up from germline, CDR1 is SGHKS and CDR2 is YYEKEE (reference sequence). CDR3 sequence (DNA): TGTGCCAGCAGCCGACAGGGGGCGGATGGCTACACCTTC. It is translated as CASSRQGADGYTF.

The chain uses TRBV9 and TRBJ2-2; D gene ambiguous. Germline CDR1 and CDR2: SGDLS and YYNGEE. Trimming cost V 0 bases and J 0 bases, with 9 bases left between them. The CDR3 runs 16 residues. CDR3 protein: CASSVGLQSNTGELFF. The CDR3 DNA is TGTGCCAGCAGCGTAGGTCTACAGTCGAACACCGGGGAGCTGTTTTTT. Supplemented by reference TRBV9 and TRBJ2-2, the full variable domain reads DSGVTQTPKHLITATGQRVTLRCSPRSGDLSVYWYQQSLDQGLQFLIQYYNGEERAKGNILERFSAQQFPDLHSELNLSSLELGDSALYFCASSVGLQSNTGELFFGEGSRLTVL.